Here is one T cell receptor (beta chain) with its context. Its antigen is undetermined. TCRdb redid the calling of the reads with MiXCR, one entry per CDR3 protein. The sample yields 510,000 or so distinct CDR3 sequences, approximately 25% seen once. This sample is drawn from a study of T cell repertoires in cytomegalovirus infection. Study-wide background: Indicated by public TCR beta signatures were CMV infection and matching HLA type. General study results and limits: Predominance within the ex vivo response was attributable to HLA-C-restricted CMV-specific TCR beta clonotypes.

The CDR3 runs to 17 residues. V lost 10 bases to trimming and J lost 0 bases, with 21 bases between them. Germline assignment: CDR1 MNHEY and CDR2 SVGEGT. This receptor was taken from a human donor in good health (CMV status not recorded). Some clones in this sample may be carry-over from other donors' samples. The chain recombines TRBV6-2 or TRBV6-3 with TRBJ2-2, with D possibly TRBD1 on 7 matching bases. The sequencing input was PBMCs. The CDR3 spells CATYGLRQGANTGELFF. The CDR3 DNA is TGTGCCACCTACGGACTACGACAGGGAGCGAACACCGGGGAGCTGTTTTTT.